This TCR beta chain comes out of a study of blood T cell repertoires in COVID-19. Per the original data handling: Amplified reference gene primers provided the basis for estimating nucleated cell counts. Assay used: immunoSEQ multiplex PCR; TCRdb lists only in-frame clones, some missing. V, J and clone size are those of that table, while D and trimming were read from the DNA. Of a few hundred thousand clones in the sample, about 90% were seen once. The source of this sequence is a woman in her forties or fifties with acute or convalescent COVID-19. Sequencing was performed on peripheral blood.

In DNA, the CDR3 is TGTGCCAGCAGTTACAGGGACATGGAAGAGACCCAGTACTTC. Its protein is CASSYRDMEETQYF. The gene calls are TRBV6-2 or TRBV6-3 and TRBJ2-5; maybe TRBD1 (6 bases). Germline V gene sequence: CDR1 MNHEY, CDR2 SVGEGT. V was cut by 2 bases and J by 3 bases, with 10 bases left in between. CDR3 length: 14 residues.